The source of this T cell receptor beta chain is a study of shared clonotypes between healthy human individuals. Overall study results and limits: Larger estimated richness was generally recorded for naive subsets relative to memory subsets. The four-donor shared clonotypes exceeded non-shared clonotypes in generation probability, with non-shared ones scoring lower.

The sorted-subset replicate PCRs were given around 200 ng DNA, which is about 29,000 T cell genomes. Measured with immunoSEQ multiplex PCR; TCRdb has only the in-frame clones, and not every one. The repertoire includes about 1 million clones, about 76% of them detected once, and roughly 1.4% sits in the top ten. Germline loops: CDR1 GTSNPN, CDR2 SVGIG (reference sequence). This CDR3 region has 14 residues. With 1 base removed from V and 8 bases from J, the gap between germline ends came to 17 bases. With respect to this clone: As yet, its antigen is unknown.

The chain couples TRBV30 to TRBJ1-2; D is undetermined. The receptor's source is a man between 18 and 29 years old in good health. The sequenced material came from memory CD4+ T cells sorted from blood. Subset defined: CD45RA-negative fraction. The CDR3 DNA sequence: TGTGCCTGGAGTGAGTTATGGGATGTAGGAGGCTACACCTTC. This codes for CAWSELWDVGGYTF.